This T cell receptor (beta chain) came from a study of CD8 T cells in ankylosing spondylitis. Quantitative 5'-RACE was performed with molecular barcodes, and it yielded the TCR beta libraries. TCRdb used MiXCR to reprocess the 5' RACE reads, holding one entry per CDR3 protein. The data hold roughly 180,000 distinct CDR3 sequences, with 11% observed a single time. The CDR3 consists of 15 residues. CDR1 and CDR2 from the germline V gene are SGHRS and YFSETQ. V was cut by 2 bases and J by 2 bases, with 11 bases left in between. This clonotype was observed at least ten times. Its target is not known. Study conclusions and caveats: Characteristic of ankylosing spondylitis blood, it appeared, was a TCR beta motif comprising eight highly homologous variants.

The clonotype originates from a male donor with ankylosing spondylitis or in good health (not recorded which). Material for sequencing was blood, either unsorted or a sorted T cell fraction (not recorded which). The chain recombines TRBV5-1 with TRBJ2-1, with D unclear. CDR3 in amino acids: CASSFAGAPYNEQFF. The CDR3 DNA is TGCGCCAGCAGCTTCGCAGGAGCCCCCTACAATGAGCAGTTCTTC.